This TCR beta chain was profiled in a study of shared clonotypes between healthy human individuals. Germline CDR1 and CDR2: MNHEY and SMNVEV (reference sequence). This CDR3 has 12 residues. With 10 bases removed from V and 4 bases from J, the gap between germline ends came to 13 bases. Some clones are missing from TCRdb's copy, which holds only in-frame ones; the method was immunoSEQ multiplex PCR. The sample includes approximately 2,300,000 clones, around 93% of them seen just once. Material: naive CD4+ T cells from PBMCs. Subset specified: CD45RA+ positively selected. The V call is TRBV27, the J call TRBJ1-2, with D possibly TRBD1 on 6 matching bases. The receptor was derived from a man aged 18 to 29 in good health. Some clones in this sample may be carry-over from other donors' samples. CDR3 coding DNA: TGTGCCACCTACCGGGGGCTCTATGGCTACACCTTC. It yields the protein CATYRGLYGYTF.